This passage covers 9 T cell receptor beta chains from one sample sequenced in a study of blood T cells in healthy people across ages (dated by TCRdb to between 2014 and 2017). The method was 5' RACE. For sequencing, an Illumina HiSeq 2500 was employed. A second PCR of roughly 6 to 11 cycles was run with a J-beta primer mix and a sample-barcoded 5' primer. TCRdb trimmed the raw reads at Q25, called clones with MiXCR and kept productive beta chains. Entries that share a CDR3 protein sequence are merged under the most common genes and DNA. The sample yields around 670,000 distinct CDR3 sequences; about 28% were counted once. The ten largest clones represent about a sixth of the sample. Sequenced material: blood. Receptors were obtained from an elderly woman in good health.

This clonotype was picked up many times. This chain connects TRBV20-1 to TRBJ1-2; 11 bases are shared with TRBD1. Losses at the gene ends were 5 bases for V and 2 bases for J; bases not matched to a gene: 7. The germline V gene has CDR1 DFQATT and CDR2 SNEGSKA (reference sequence). The CDR3 sequence is 15 residues long. CDR3 sequence (DNA): TGCAGTGCTGCCCAGGGGGACAGGGGGAACTATGGCTACACCTTC. It yields the protein CSAAQGDRGNYGYTF.

The chain combines TRBV7-9 with TRBJ2-7; a weak D match, TRBD2 (5 bases). With 2 bases removed from V and 11 bases from J, the gap between germline ends came to 13 bases. Germline assignment: CDR1 SEHNR and CDR2 FQNEAQ (reference sequence). The CDR3 contains 12 residues. CDR3 in amino acids: CASSLYRSEEYF. In nucleotides, the CDR3 is TGTGCCAGCAGCTTATATAGGTCGGAGGAGTACTTC.

This clonotype appeared many times. The V gene is TRBV7-9, the J gene TRBJ2-5; 8 bases line up with TRBD1. With 2 bases clipped from V and 5 bases from J, the junction kept 7 bases outside the gene matches. Germline values: CDR1 SEHNR, CDR2 FQNEAQ (reference sequence). The CDR3 is made up of 15 amino acids. CDR3 sequence reads: CASSLSQGASETQYF. The CDR3 DNA is TGTGCCAGCAGCTTAAGCCAGGGGGCGTCCGAGACCCAGTACTTC. The variable domain in full, with the rest retrieved from reference TRBV7-9 and TRBJ2-5, is DTGVSQNPRHKITKRGQNVTFRCDPISEHNRLYWYRQTLGQGPEFLTYFQNEAQLEKSRLLSDRFSAERPKGSFSTLEIQRTEQGDSAMYLCASSLSQGASETQYFGPGTRLLVL.

CDR3 DNA sequence: TGCAGCGTTGGATATGACTATGGCTACACCTTC. Protein: CSVGYDYGYTF. The chain employs TRBV29-1 and TRBJ1-2; D ambiguous. V lost 4 bases, J lost 3 bases, and 6 bases lay in between. CDR3 length: 11 residues. Looked up from germline, CDR1 is SQVTM and CDR2 is ANQGSEA.

The chain links TRBV28 to TRBJ1-6; 8 nucleotides align to TRBD1. The trim removed 8 bases at V and 6 bases at J, leaving 9 bases unmatched. The germline gives CDR1 MDHEN, CDR2 SYDVKM. The CDR3 has 15 residues. The CDR3 region has the DNA TGTGCCAGCCGATCAGGGGGCCCGGGTAATTCACCCCTCCACTTT. Its protein is CASRSGGPGNSPLHF.

In this sample, this clonotype turned up many times. J is TRBJ2-7 and V is TRBV7-2, with 10 bases aligning to TRBD1. The germline V gene has CDR1 SGHTA and CDR2 FQGNSA. CDR3 length: 16 amino acids. V lost 5 bases to trimming and J lost 4 bases; unmatched junction nucleotides: 11. The chain's CDR3 is CASSPRLGTGDYEQYF. DNA for the CDR3: TGTGCCAGCAGCCCGCGTTTGGGGACAGGGGATTACGAGCAGTACTTC. Full variable domain (remainder filled in from reference TRBV7-2 and TRBJ2-7): GAGVSQSPSNKVTEKGKDVELRCDPISGHTALYWYRQSLGQGLEFLIYFQGNSAPDKSGLPSDRFSAERTGGSVSTLTIQRTQQEDSAVYLCASSPRLGTGDYEQYFGPGTRLTVT.

The V call is TRBV7-2, the J call TRBJ1-2, with TRBD1 matching 8 bases. The CDR3 runs to 14 residues. Per the germline V gene, CDR1 is SGHTA and CDR2 is FQGNSA. J gave up 2 bases and V 7 bases, and 6 bases lay outside the gene matches. The CDR3 reads CASTGQGMNYGYTF. As DNA, the CDR3 is TGTGCCAGCACCGGACAGGGAATGAACTATGGCTACACCTTC.

This clonotype showed up just once. In DNA form, the CDR3 reads TGCAGCACAACGGGACTTCCGAACACTGAAGCTTTCTTT. Protein sequence: CSTTGLPNTEAFF. This sequence joins TRBV29-1 and TRBJ1-1; a possible D gene is TRBD1 (5 bases). Germline V gene data show CDR1 as SQVTM and CDR2 as ANQGSEA. Trimming removed 8 bases at V and 1 base at J, with 14 bases between. The length of the CDR3 is 13 residues.

This clonotype was recorded a few times. A much larger clone lies a single base off, so this may be a read error. V is TRBV9 and J is TRBJ2-6; 8 bases match TRBD1. Germline V lookup: CDR1 SGDLS, CDR2 YYNGEE. This CDR3 contains 18 residues. The CDR3 loop reads CASSESGGPISGANVRTF. The CDR3 DNA reads as TGTGCCAGCAGCGAGTCAGGGGGCCCTATCTCTGGGGCCAACGTCCGGACTTTC.